This TCR beta chain is drawn from a study of T cell clonality in common variable immunodeficiency. This CDR3 spans 16 amino acids. Trimming left V 0 bases short and J 4 bases short, with 15 bases between. Germline V gene sequence: CDR1 SGHTA, CDR2 FQGTGA. Assay used: immunoSEQ multiplex PCR; TCRdb lists only in-frame clones, some missing. This sample includes roughly 60,000 clones with no singletons; its ten biggest clones take up approximately 1.6%. Many counts were recorded for this clone. Read sequence stops 3 residues before the CDR3 end, and the germline J gene provides the missing end. This receptor was taken from a person between 18 and 75 years old in good health. The chain links TRBV7-3 to TRBJ1-1; D perhaps matches TRBD1 (6 bases). The sample comprised peripheral blood mononuclear cells. The CDR3 loop reads CASSLTRAGESTEAFF. The CDR3 bases that were read are TGTGCCAGCAGCTTAACGAGGGCAGGGGAATCCACTGAA.